One sample yielded the 14 T cell receptor beta chains listed below, sequenced in a study of T cells after yellow fever vaccination. TCRdb reanalysed the 5' RACE reads using MiXCR and keeps one entry per CDR3 protein. The sample lists 500,000 to 700,000 distinct CDR3 sequences, roughly a fifth occurring once. Here the sequenced sample was PBMCs, taken 15 days after the yellow fever booster vaccination. These receptors came from a man aged 30 to 45 who received the YFV17D yellow fever vaccine.

V and J are TRBV11-1 and TRBJ2-7, with 10 positions matching TRBD2. The germline V gene encodes CDR1 SGHAT and CDR2 FQDESV (reference sequence). There are 15 residues in the CDR3. Trimming took 4 bases from V and 3 from J; bases not matched to a gene: 6. CDR3 loop: CASSWGIAGGYEQYF. The CDR3 DNA reads TGTGCCAGCAGCTGGGGCATAGCGGGAGGCTACGAGCAGTACTTC.

This clonotype was recorded a few times. The chain couples TRBV5-1 to TRBJ1-1; D gene uncertain. This CDR3 spans 15 amino acids. Germline loops: CDR1 SGHRS, CDR2 YFSETQ. Trimming took off 1 base at V and 1 base at J, with 11 bases between the two ends. DNA of the CDR3: TGCGCCAGCAGCTTGTCAGGAACGTCGAACACTGAAGCTTTCTTT. It translates to CASSLSGTSNTEAFF.

This clonotype showed up just a few times. CDR3 nucleotide sequence: TGCAGCGGCTCGGGACGGAACACTGAAGCTTTCTTT. Its protein is CSGSGRNTEAFF. The V gene is TRBV29-1, the J gene TRBJ1-1; D is possibly TRBD1 (5 bases). V was trimmed by 7 bases and J by 1 base, leaving 10 bases between them. This CDR3 spans 12 amino acids. Germline V lookup: CDR1 SQVTM, CDR2 ANQGSEA.

This clonotype was detected only a few times. The rearrangement joins TRBV27 to TRBJ1-6; D unclear. Trimming pared 8 bases from V and 2 bases from J, leaving 4 bases between. Per germline, CDR1 MNHEY and CDR2 SMNVEV (reference sequence). This CDR3 spans 12 amino acids. The CDR3 DNA reads TGTGCCAGCGGCCCCTATAATTCACCCCTCCACTTT. Its translation: CASGPYNSPLHF.

The chain couples TRBV7-2 to TRBJ2-1, with 8 bases identical to TRBD2. With V trimmed by 9 bases and J by 6 bases, 10 bases remained unmatched. Germline CDR1 and CDR2: SGHTA and FQGNSA. The CDR3 is 14 residues long. CDR3 amino acids: CASKLGLAFNEQFF. As DNA, the CDR3 is TGTGCCAGTAAACTAGGACTAGCCTTCAATGAGCAGTTCTTC.

This clonotype has only a few counts. The chain combines TRBV30 with TRBJ1-5; TRBD1 matches 9 bases. The CDR3 loop spans 15 amino acids. The ends lost 2 bases at V and 6 bases at J; junction bases unmatched: 8. Germline CDR1 is GTSNPN and CDR2 is SVGIG (reference sequence). CDR3 protein: CAWSTRGQGTQPQHF. For the CDR3, the DNA is TGTGCCTGGAGTACCCGAGGACAGGGGACTCAGCCCCAGCATTTT.

V and J are TRBV7-2 and TRBJ2-5; no clear D gene. The CDR3 sequence is 13 residues long. With 5 bases removed from V and 5 bases from J, the gap between germline ends came to 12 bases. Germline CDR1 SGHTA, CDR2 FQGNSA. The CDR3: CASSRAFVETQYF. In DNA, the CDR3 is TGTGCCAGCAGCCGGGCCTTCGTGGAGACCCAGTACTTC.

The chain combines TRBV20-1 with TRBJ1-1, with 7 bases identical to TRBD1. The V and J ends lost 0 bases and 6 bases, in that order; junction bases with no gene match: 10. Germline V lookup: CDR1 DFQATT, CDR2 SNEGSKA (reference sequence). This CDR3 is built from 15 residues. Written as DNA, the CDR3 is TGCAGTGCTAGAGATCTAGTCAGGGGGTCGGCTGAAGCTTTCTTT. Translating gives CSARDLVRGSAEAFF.

The chain carries TRBV28 and TRBJ1-4; 8 nucleotides align to TRBD1. The CDR3 totals 15 residues. J was trimmed by 8 bases and V by 3 bases; bases with no gene match: 8. CDR1 and CDR2 from the germline V gene are MDHEN and SYDVKM. The CDR3: CASSLYGQGQEKLFF. For the CDR3, the DNA is TGTGCCAGCAGTTTGTACGGACAGGGTCAAGAAAAACTGTTTTTT.

The chain links TRBV12-3 or TRBV12-4 to TRBJ1-5, with D possibly matching TRBD1 (5 bases). The length of the CDR3 is 14 residues. The V end lost 1 base, the J end lost 7 bases, and 11 bases lay between the germline ends. The CDR3: CASSLEQARQPQHF. In DNA, the CDR3 is TGTGCCAGCAGTTTAGAACAGGCCAGACAGCCCCAGCATTTT.

The chain uses TRBV25-1 and TRBJ2-7; the match to TRBD2 covers 11 bases. Germline V gene lookup returns CDR1 MGHDK and CDR2 SYGVNS. V lost 3 bases to trimming and J lost 5 bases; unmatched junction nucleotides: 6. The CDR3 length is 15 residues. CDR3 region: CASSETSGKSDEQYF. The CDR3 DNA sequence: TGTGCCAGCAGTGAGACTAGCGGGAAAAGTGACGAGCAGTACTTC.

The chain carries TRBV28 and TRBJ2-1, with 8 bases that match TRBD2. Germline V gives CDR1 MDHEN, CDR2 SYDVKM. The ends lost 3 bases at V and 0 bases at J; junction bases unmatched: 7. CDR3 length: 17 amino acids. The CDR3: CASSLASGPSSYNEQFF. As DNA, the CDR3 is TGTGCCAGCAGTTTGGCTAGCGGGCCGAGCTCCTACAATGAGCAGTTCTTC. The full variable domain, in which reference TRBV28 and TRBJ2-1 provide the parts outside the CDR3, is DVKVTQSSRYLVKRTGEKVFLECVQDMDHENMFWYRQDPGLGLRLIYFSYDVKMKEKGDIPEGYSVSREKKERFSLILESASTNQTSMYLCASSLASGPSSYNEQFFGPGTRLTVL.

This clonotype showed up just a few times. The CDR3 is CSAQMTGVNEQFF. For the CDR3, the DNA is TGCAGCGCTCAGATGACAGGGGTCAATGAGCAGTTCTTC. V gene TRBV29-1 combines with J gene TRBJ2-1; 8 bases fit TRBD1. Germline CDR1 is SQVTM and CDR2 is ANQGSEA. The CDR3 is 13 residues long. Trimming took 7 bases from V and 6 from J; bases not matched to a gene: 8.

This clonotype came up many times. The chain is built from TRBV6-2 or TRBV6-3 and TRBJ2-7; 7 bases are shared with TRBD2. Germline values: CDR1 MNHEY, CDR2 SVGEGT. There are 15 residues in the CDR3. J was trimmed by 0 bases and V by 4 bases; bases with no gene match: 6. The CDR3 DNA is TGTGCCAGCAGTTTTAGCGGGTTCCCCTCCTACGAGCAGTACTTC. This codes for CASSFSGFPSYEQYF.